This T cell receptor beta chain was recovered during a study of blood T cell repertoires in COVID-19. Looking at the study overall: Whether acute or convalescent, the COVID-19 samples came from the United States, Italy and Spain. T cells, B-cell-depleted T cells, or PBMCs supplied cDNA or gDNA.

Source study methods: Nucleated cell counts were estimated from reference gene primer amplification. Profiling relied on immunoSEQ multiplex PCR, and the TCRdb table lists in-frame clones only, not all of them. V and J calls plus clone size are reproduced from that table; the DNA served to infer D and trimming. The sample lists about 140,000 clones, around 81% occurring once. Germline CDR1 is MNHNY and CDR2 is SVGAGI (reference sequence). The CDR3 is 19 amino acids. V lost 5 bases and J lost 4, with 26 bases in between. Sequencing was performed on peripheral blood. The clonotype comes from a woman aged 45-60 years with acute or convalescent COVID-19. The rearrangement joins TRBV6-6 to TRBJ1-4; possible D gene TRBD1, 5 bases. The CDR3 bases are TGTGCCAGCAGTCCTCAGGGTATTCTCTCCGAGTTGGGTAATGAAAAACTGTTTTTT. Protein: CASSPQGILSELGNEKLFF.